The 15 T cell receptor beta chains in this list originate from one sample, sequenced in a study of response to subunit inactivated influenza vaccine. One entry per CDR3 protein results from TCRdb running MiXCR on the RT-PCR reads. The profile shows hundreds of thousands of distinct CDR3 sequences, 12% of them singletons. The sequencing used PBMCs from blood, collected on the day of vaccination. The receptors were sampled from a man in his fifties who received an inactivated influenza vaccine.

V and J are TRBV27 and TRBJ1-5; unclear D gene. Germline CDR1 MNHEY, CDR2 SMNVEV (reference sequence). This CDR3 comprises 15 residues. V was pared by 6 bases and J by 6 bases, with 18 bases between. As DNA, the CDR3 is TGTGCCAGCAGCCCGAGTTCGACCGGTGGTCAGCCCCAGCATTTT. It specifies CASSPSSTGGQPQHF.

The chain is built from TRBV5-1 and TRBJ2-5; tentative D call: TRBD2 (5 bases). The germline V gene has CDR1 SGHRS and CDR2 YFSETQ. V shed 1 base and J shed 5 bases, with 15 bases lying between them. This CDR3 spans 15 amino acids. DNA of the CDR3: TGCGCCAGCAGCTTGATTTTACAACCGGGGGAGACCCAGTACTTC. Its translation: CASSLILQPGETQYF.

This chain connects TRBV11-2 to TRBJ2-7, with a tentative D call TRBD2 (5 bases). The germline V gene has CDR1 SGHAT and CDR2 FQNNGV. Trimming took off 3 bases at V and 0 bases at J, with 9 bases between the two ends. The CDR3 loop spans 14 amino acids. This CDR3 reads CASSFAGFSYEQYF. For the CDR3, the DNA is TGTGCCAGCAGCTTCGCGGGTTTCTCCTACGAGCAGTACTTC.

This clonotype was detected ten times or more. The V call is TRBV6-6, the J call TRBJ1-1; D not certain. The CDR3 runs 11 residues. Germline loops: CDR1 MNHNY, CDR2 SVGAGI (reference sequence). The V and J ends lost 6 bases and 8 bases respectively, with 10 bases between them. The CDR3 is CASRRTVEAFF. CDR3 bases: TGTGCCAGCAGACGGACGGTGGAAGCTTTCTTT.

The CDR3 DNA sequence: TGTGCCAGCAGCGGCTTCGATAGCGGGAGGGACTACGAGCAGTACTTC. This encodes CASSGFDSGRDYEQYF. The chain combines TRBV9 with TRBJ2-7; 11 positions agree with TRBD2. This CDR3 is 16 amino acids long. Looked up from germline, CDR1 is SGDLS and CDR2 is YYNGEE. The trim removed 3 bases at V and 3 bases at J, leaving 8 bases unmatched.

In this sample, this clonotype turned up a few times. The CDR3 here is CAISEPSRGHNEQFF. As DNA, the CDR3 is TGTGCCATCAGTGAGCCGAGCCGGGGGCACAATGAGCAGTTCTTC. This chain joins TRBV10-3 and TRBJ2-1; the D gene could be TRBD1 or TRBD2 (6 bases each). CDR1 is ENHRY, CDR2 SYGVKD, per germline. V lost 2 bases to trimming and J lost 5 bases, with 13 bases between them. The CDR3 contains 15 residues.

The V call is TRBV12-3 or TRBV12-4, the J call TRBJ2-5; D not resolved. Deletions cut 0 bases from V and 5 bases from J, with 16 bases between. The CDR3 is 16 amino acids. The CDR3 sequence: CASSLALGPASETQYF. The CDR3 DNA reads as TGTGCCAGCAGTTTAGCGCTAGGGCCCGCGAGTGAGACCCAGTACTTC.

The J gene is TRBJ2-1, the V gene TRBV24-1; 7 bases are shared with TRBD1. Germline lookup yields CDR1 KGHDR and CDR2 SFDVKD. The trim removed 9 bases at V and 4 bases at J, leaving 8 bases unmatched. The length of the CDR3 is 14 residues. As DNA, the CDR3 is TGTGCCACCCACCACAGGGGCAAGTACAATGAGCAGTTCTTC. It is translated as CATHHRGKYNEQFF.

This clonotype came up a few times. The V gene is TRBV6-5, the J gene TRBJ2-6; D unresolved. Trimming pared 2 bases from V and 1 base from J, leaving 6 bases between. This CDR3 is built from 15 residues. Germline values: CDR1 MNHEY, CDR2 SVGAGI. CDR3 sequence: CASSYVGSGANVLTF. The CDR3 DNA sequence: TGTGCCAGCAGTTACGTTGGGTCTGGGGCCAACGTCCTGACTTTC.

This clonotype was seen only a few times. The CDR3 nucleotides are TGTGCCAGCAGCGACCTAGCGGGAGATGGCAACGAGCAGTACTTC. Its translation: CASSDLAGDGNEQYF. J is TRBJ2-7 and V is TRBV9, with 10 bases that match TRBD2. V lost 3 bases and J lost 5; bases outside the gene matches: 8. Germline assignment: CDR1 SGDLS and CDR2 YYNGEE. This CDR3 is built from 15 residues.

The CDR3 here is CASSASISSTDTQYF. The DNA for the CDR3 is TGTGCCAGCAGCGCGTCCATCTCTAGCACAGATACGCAGTATTTT. The chain employs TRBV9 and TRBJ2-3; no clear D. There are 15 residues in the CDR3. The germline V gene encodes CDR1 SGDLS and CDR2 YYNGEE. The V end was cut by 3 bases, the J end by 0 bases, with 11 bases between.

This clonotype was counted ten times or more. The CDR3 reads CASTLAGQNTEAFF. The CDR3 DNA reads as TGTGCCAGCACCCTCGCTGGGCAGAACACTGAAGCTTTCTTT. This rearrangement joins TRBV6-2 or TRBV6-3 to TRBJ1-1; D not resolved. The CDR3 totals 14 residues. V gave up 7 bases and J gave up 1 base, with 13 bases separating them. Looked up from germline, CDR1 is MNHEY and CDR2 is SVGEGT.

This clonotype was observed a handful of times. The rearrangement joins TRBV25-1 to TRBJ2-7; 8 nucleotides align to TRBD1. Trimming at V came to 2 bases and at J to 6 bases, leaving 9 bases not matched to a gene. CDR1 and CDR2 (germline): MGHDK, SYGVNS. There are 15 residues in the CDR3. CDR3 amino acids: CASSEPRTGLCEQYF. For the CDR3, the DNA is TGTGCCAGCAGTGAACCAAGGACAGGGTTGTGCGAGCAGTACTTC.

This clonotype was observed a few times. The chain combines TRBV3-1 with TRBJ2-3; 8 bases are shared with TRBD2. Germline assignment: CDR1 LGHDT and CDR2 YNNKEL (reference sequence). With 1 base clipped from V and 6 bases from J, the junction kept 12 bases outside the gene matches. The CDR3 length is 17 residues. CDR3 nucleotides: TGTGCCAGCAGCCAAGGCCCAGCGGGAGTTCCACGGGATACGCAGTATTTT. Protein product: CASSQGPAGVPRDTQYF.

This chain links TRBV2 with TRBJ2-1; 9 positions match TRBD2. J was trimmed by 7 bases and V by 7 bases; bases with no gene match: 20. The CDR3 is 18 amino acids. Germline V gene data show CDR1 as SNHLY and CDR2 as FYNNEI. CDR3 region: CASTPKGGGGAQRNEQFF. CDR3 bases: TGTGCCAGCACCCCAAAGGGTGGCGGGGGGGCCCAGAGAAATGAGCAGTTCTTC.